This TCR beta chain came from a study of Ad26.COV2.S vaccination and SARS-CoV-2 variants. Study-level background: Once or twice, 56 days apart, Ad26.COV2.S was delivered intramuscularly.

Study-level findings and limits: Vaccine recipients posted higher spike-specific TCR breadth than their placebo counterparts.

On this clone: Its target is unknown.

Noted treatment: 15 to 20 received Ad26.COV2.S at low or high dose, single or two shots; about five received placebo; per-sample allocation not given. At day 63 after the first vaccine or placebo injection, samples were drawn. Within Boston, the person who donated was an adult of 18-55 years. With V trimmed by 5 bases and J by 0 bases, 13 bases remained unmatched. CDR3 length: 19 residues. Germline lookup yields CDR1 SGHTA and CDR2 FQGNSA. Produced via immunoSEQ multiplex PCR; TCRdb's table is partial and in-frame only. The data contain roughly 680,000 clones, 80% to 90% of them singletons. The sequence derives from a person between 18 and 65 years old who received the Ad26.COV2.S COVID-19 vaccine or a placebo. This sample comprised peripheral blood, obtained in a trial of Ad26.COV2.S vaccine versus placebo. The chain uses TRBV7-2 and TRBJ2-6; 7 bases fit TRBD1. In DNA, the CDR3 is TGTGCCAGCAGCCATCCCCCGACAGGGTGGAACTCTGGGGCCAACGTCCTGACTTTC. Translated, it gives CASSHPPTGWNSGANVLTF. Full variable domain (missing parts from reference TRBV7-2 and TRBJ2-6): GAGVSQSPSNKVTEKGKDVELRCDPISGHTALYWYRQSLGQGLEFLIYFQGNSAPDKSGLPSDRFSAERTGGSVSTLTIQRTQQEDSAVYLCASSHPPTGWNSGANVLTFGAGSRLTVL.